These T cell receptor beta chains were read from a single sample in a study of T-cell reconstitution after alpha-beta-depleted transplantation in children. MiXCR, run by TCRdb on the PCR reads, gives a single entry per CDR3 protein. This sample has about 980,000 distinct CDR3 sequences, with about 31% found just once. The specimen was PBMCs, mostly from graft donor cells, collected 360 days after TCRalphabeta/CD19-depleted stem cell transplant. The receptor set was obtained from a boy under two years old who had a stem cell transplant for SCID, so the T cells may come from the graft donor. CDR3s include the opening cysteine and the closing phenylalanine or tryptophan. The D gene is left open where the match is weak. For some rows the clone size is stated as once, few or many, or as a class when expanded; others skip it.

j_gene | d_gene | abundance | v_gene | CDR3nt | CDR3aa
TRBJ2-2 | . | . | TRBV2 | TGTGCCAGCTCGGGACCCAAAATGACCGGGGAGCTGTTTTTT | CASSGPKMTGELFF
TRBJ2-2 | TRBD2 | few | TRBV4-1 | TGCGCCAGCAGCCAAGTACCGGGGGGCACCGGGGAGCTGTTTTTT | CASSQVPGGTGELFF
TRBJ2-3 | . | few | TRBV2 | TGTGCCAGCAGTAGCCACCATAGCACAGATACGCAGTATTTT | CASSSHHSTDTQYF
TRBJ2-2 | TRBD2 | . | TRBV29-1 | TGCAGCGTTGCTAGCGGGGGTACCGCGAACACCGGGGAGCTGTTTTTT | CSVASGGTANTGELFF
TRBJ1-1 | . | . | TRBV6-1 | TGTGCCAGCAGGCACCGAAGGACGGCGAACACTGAAGCTTTCTTT | CASRHRRTANTEAFF
TRBJ2-3 | . | . | TRBV4-1 | TGCGCCAGCAGCCAAGATTTCAGGGTGAGGGATACGCAGTATTTT | CASSQDFRVRDTQYF
TRBJ1-2 | . | few | TRBV5-1 | TGCGCCAGCAGCTTCCTGGGGACGCTAGAGAGAGGCTACACCTTC | CASSFLGTLERGYTF
TRBJ1-5 | . | few | TRBV4-1 | TGCGCCAGCAGCCAAGGTACATTCGATGGCCAGCCCCAGCATTTT | CASSQGTFDGQPQHF
TRBJ1-2 | . | . | TRBV15 | TGTGCCACCAGCAGAGATTTCTGGGCCCCTAACTATGGCTACACCTTC | CATSRDFWAPNYGYTF
TRBJ2-7 | . | . | TRBV9 | TGTGCCAGCAGTCCAGAACTGGGGGTCTACGAGCAGTACTTC | CASSPELGVYEQYF
TRBJ1-1 | . | . | TRBV20-1 | TGCAGTGCTACCAGCTGGAACACTGAAGCTTTCTTT | CSATSWNTEAFF
TRBJ1-1 | TRBD1 | few | TRBV27 | TGTGCCAGCAGTCCCGGACAGGGGGCTTGGACTGAAGCTTTCTTT | CASSPGQGAWTEAFF
TRBJ1-6 | . | . | TRBV12-3/TRBV12-4 | TGTGCCAGCAGTTCGGGCTCCTATAATTCACCCCTCCACTTT | CASSSGSYNSPLHF
TRBJ2-3 | . | . | TRBV12-3/TRBV12-4 | TGTGCCAGCAGTTTCTGGTGCCCCACAGATACGCAGTATTTT | CASSFWCPTDTQYF
TRBJ2-7 | . | few | TRBV11-2 | TGTGCCAGCAGCTTGAGCGGCTGGTACGAGCAGTACTTC | CASSLSGWYEQYF
TRBJ2-1 | TRBD1 | . | TRBV27 | TGTGCCAGCAGTCATGGGACAGGGGACTATGAGCAGTTCTTC | CASSHGTGDYEQFF
TRBJ2-1 | . | . | TRBV5-6 | TGTGCCAGCAGCTTGGGCCGTTCCCACAATGAGCAGTTCTTC | CASSLGRSHNEQFF
TRBJ2-5 | . | few | TRBV6-5 | TGTGCCAGCGCAGCCAGGGAAGAGACCCAGTACTTC | CASAAREETQYF
TRBJ2-5 | TRBD2 | few | TRBV5-1 | TGCGCCAGCAGCTTCAAGTTAGCGGGGACAGAGACCCAGTACTTC | CASSFKLAGTETQYF
TRBJ2-7 | TRBD2 | . | TRBV7-8 | TGTGCCACTGGGGAGCGGGGGGTCTACGAGCAGTACTTC | CATGERGVYEQYF
TRBJ2-5 | . | . | TRBV7-9 | TGTGCCAGCAGCGCGGGGCCCCTAGGATCCCAAGAGACCCAGTACTTC | CASSAGPLGSQETQYF
TRBJ2-5 | TRBD2 | few | TRBV7-6 | TGTGCCAGCAGCTTAGGGGGACTAGGGACCGAAGAGACCCAGTACTTC | CASSLGGLGTEETQYF
TRBJ2-3 | TRBD2 | . | TRBV29-1 | TGCAGCGCTCCGGGGACTAGCGGGGGGTCCAACACAGATACGCAGTATTTT | CSAPGTSGGSNTDTQYF
TRBJ2-2 | TRBD2 | few | TRBV29-1 | TGCAGCGTTGTTGGGTTAGCGGGGGACACCGGGGAGCTGTTTTTT | CSVVGLAGDTGELFF
TRBJ2-1 | TRBD2 | . | TRBV5-1 | TGCGCCAGCCGTGTGACTAGCGGGTCCAATGAGCAGTTCTTC | CASRVTSGSNEQFF